What follows are 31 T cell receptor beta chains derived from one specimen sequenced in a study of vaccination and CD4 T cells after COVID-19. No cognate antigen is known for these TCRs. The study sequenced cultured CD4+ T cell DNA using the Oncomine TCR Beta short-read assay. TCRdb called the PCR reads again in MiXCR, with one record for every CDR3 protein. The sample lists about 21,000 distinct CDR3 sequences, 42% seen once, with roughly a tenth in the top ten. Time point here: late sampling 161 to 241 days after vaccination in three convalescent patients. Treatment noted: roughly 11-day PBMC culture with coronavirus spike peptide pools or control peptides (ViraFEST assay). Sequenced here: CD4+ T cells from blood, cultured in vitro, sampled about 7 months after SARS-CoV-2 vaccination. These receptors originate from a human donor who had recovered from COVID-19.

The chain combines TRBV20-1 with TRBJ1-2, with 7 bases identical to TRBD1. The CDR3 length is 13 residues. V lost 5 bases to trimming and J lost 4 bases; unmatched junction nucleotides: 7. CDR1 is DFQATT and CDR2 is SNEGSKA in the germline V gene (reference sequence). The CDR3 DNA follows: TGCAGTGCTCGACACCGGGACAGCTATGGCTACACCTTC. This codes for CSARHRDSYGYTF.

The chain is built from TRBV21-1 and TRBJ2-5. TRBV21-1 is a known pseudogene. The CDR3 contains 14 residues. The CDR3 here is CASSGRSLGETQYF. DNA of the CDR3: TGTGCCAGCAGCGGCCGATCTTTGGGGGAGACCCAGTACTTC.

Only a few counts were recorded for this clonotype. This rearrangement joins TRBV27 to TRBJ1-5, with 8 bases fitting TRBD1. There are 16 residues in the CDR3. CDR1 is MNHEY, CDR2 SMNVEV, per germline (reference sequence). The trim removed 5 bases at V and 2 bases at J, leaving 8 bases unmatched. CDR3 bases: TGTGCCAGCAGTGGACTTACGGGACAGGGCAATCAGCCCCAGCATTTT. This translates into CASSGLTGQGNQPQHF.

The chain carries TRBV20-1 and TRBJ2-1; D ambiguous. Germline V gene data show CDR1 as DFQATT and CDR2 as SNEGSKA (reference sequence). This CDR3 is built from 10 residues. The ends were cut back, 6 bases at V and 15 bases at J, with 15 bases in the middle. The CDR3 nucleotides read TGCAGTGCAGCTCAATCGGCCCTGTTCTTC. Its protein is CSAAQSALFF.

This sequence joins TRBV20-1 and TRBJ2-2; maybe TRBD2 (5 bases). Germline lookup yields CDR1 DFQATT and CDR2 SNEGSKA (reference sequence). Trimming removed 6 bases from V and 4 bases from J, with 12 bases in between. This CDR3 spans 13 amino acids. In DNA form, the CDR3 reads TGCAGTGCCCTGGGAGCGCTCACCGGGGAGCTGTTTTTT. Translation gives CSALGALTGELFF.

This rearrangement joins TRBV6-1 to TRBJ2-3; TRBD1 agrees at 7 bases. V lost 7 bases, J lost 1 base, and 5 bases stayed unmatched. This CDR3 contains 14 residues. Germline loops: CDR1 MNHNS, CDR2 SASEGT. The CDR3 coding sequence is TGTGCCAGCACCGACAGGGCCCGCACAGATACGCAGTATTTT. Its translation: CASTDRARTDTQYF.

In nucleotides, the CDR3 is TGTGCCAGCAGTCTTCAGGGACGGGAAAAACTGTTTTTT. Protein product: CASSLQGREKLFF. V gene TRBV6-1 combines with J gene TRBJ1-4, with D tentatively TRBD1 (5 bases). The CDR3 length is 13 residues. In germline, CDR1 is MNHNS, CDR2 SASEGT. V lost 5 bases and J lost 8, with 12 bases in between.

The chain carries TRBV5-4 and TRBJ2-2, with TRBD1 as a possible D gene (5 bases). The ends were cut back, 1 base at V and 1 base at J, with 5 bases in the middle. CDR1 and CDR2 (germline): SGHNT, YYREEE (reference sequence). CDR3 size: 14 residues. CDR3 bases: TGTGCCAGCAGCTTGAGGGGGAACACCGGGGAGCTGTTTTTT. This encodes CASSLRGNTGELFF.

J is TRBJ2-7 and V is TRBV12-3 or TRBV12-4; D gene ambiguous. The CDR3 loop spans 13 amino acids. The V and J ends lost 4 bases and 2 bases respectively, with 9 bases between them. Written as DNA, the CDR3 is TGTGCCAGCAGTTGGGGTGCTCCCTACGAGCAGTACTTC. Amino acids: CASSWGAPYEQYF.

This clonotype has only a few counts. V is TRBV6-2 or TRBV6-3 and J is TRBJ2-5; 12 bases match TRBD2. The CDR3 has 15 residues. Looked up from germline, CDR1 is MNHEY and CDR2 is SVGEGT. V lost 5 bases, J lost 7 bases, and 8 bases stayed unmatched. CDR3 DNA: TGTGCCAGCAGTCAACTAGCGGGAGGCCCCTCGACCCAGTACTTC. Its protein product is CASSQLAGGPSTQYF.

The genes are TRBV11-1 and TRBJ2-1, with D tentatively TRBD1 (6 bases). V shed 5 bases and J shed 5 bases, with 19 bases lying between them. This CDR3 comprises 16 residues. Per germline, CDR1 SGHAT and CDR2 FQDESV (reference sequence). DNA of the CDR3: TGTGCCAGCAGCCAAGGGGACACTTGGAGGAACAATGAGCAGTTCTTC. The encoded protein is CASSQGDTWRNNEQFF.

The genes are TRBV7-9 and TRBJ2-6, with D maybe TRBD1 (6 bases). V shed 7 bases and J shed 4 bases, with 11 bases lying between them. This CDR3 comprises 14 residues. The V gene's germline CDR1 is SEHNR and CDR2 FQNEAQ (reference sequence). CDR3 region: CASTTGTGANVLTF. The CDR3 region has the DNA TGTGCCAGCACCACAGGGACAGGGGCCAACGTCCTGACTTTC. The full variable domain, rest sourced from reference TRBV7-9 and TRBJ2-6, is DTGVSQNPRHKITKRGQNVTFRCDPISEHNRLYWYRQTLGQGPEFLTYFQNEAQLEKSRLLSDRFSAERPKGSFSTLEIQRTEQGDSAMYLCASTTGTGANVLTFGAGSRLTVL.

The rearrangement joins TRBV6-1 to TRBJ1-5, with D possibly being TRBD1 (6 bases). The CDR3 is 14 residues long. The germline CDR1 and CDR2 sequences are MNHNS and SASEGT. Trimming took off 3 bases at V and 11 bases at J, with 17 bases between the two ends. The CDR3 nucleotides are TGTGCCAGCAGTGATCGACAGGTGCGTTGGTCCCAGCATTTT. Its translation: CASSDRQVRWSQHF.

There are a few counts of this clonotype. The V gene is TRBV27, the J gene TRBJ2-5; 7 bases agree with TRBD2. CDR1 and CDR2 from the germline V gene are MNHEY and SMNVEV (reference sequence). The CDR3 sequence is 14 residues long. J lost 3 bases, V lost 6 bases, and 7 bases had no gene match. The CDR3 region is CASRKLAPKETQYF. The CDR3, as DNA: TGTGCCAGCAGAAAACTAGCGCCGAAAGAGACCCAGTACTTC.

The gene calls are TRBV7-9 and TRBJ1-2, with 10 bases identical to TRBD1. Unmatched junction bases numbered 6, after V lost 4 bases and J lost 7 bases. The CDR3 runs to 14 residues. Germline CDR1 reads SEHNR; CDR2 reads FQNEAQ (reference sequence). The CDR3 loop reads CASSSPGQGIGYTF. CDR3 coding DNA: TGTGCCAGCAGCTCTCCGGGACAGGGGATTGGCTACACCTTC. Supplemented by reference TRBV7-9 and TRBJ1-2, the full variable domain reads DTGVSQNPRHKITKRGQNVTFRCDPISEHNRLYWYRQTLGQGPEFLTYFQNEAQLEKSRLLSDRFSAERPKGSFSTLEIQRTEQGDSAMYLCASSSPGQGIGYTFGSGTRLTVV.

This chain connects TRBV6-1 to TRBJ1-2; TRBD1 is a possible D gene (6 bases). V lost 6 bases to trimming and J lost 8 bases, with 16 bases between them. The CDR3 length is 13 residues. Germline V lookup: CDR1 MNHNS, CDR2 SASEGT. CDR3 residues: CASRPQGPEGYTF. CDR3 bases: TGTGCCAGCAGGCCACAGGGCCCCGAAGGCTACACCTTC.

The chain employs TRBV7-2 and TRBJ2-1; D is unresolved. Germline V lookup: CDR1 SGHTA, CDR2 FQGNSA. The V gene lost 1 base and the J gene lost 0 bases, with 10 bases spanning the gap. This CDR3 has 16 amino acids. CDR3 amino acids: CASSLGVRGSYNEQFF. The CDR3, as DNA: TGTGCCAGCAGCTTAGGTGTACGAGGCTCCTACAATGAGCAGTTCTTC.

The chain couples TRBV7-9 to TRBJ2-4, with D maybe TRBD1 (6 bases). The CDR3 consists of 14 residues. V was clipped by 7 bases and J by 8 bases, with 18 bases between them. Germline CDR1 and CDR2: SEHNR and FQNEAQ (reference sequence). The CDR3 is CASTLTGTTDIQYF. Written as DNA, the CDR3 is TGTGCCAGCACGTTGACAGGCACCACGGACATTCAGTACTTC.

This clonotype was observed once. V and J are TRBV7-2 and TRBJ2-1, with D unresolved. V was trimmed by 3 bases and J by 6 bases, leaving 18 bases between them. Germline-derived CDR1 and CDR2 are SGHTA and FQGNSA. The CDR3 runs to 16 residues. The CDR3 DNA follows: TGTGCCAGCAGCTTCCGCAGACGAAGCGCCAGCAATGAGCAGTTCTTC. Protein sequence: CASSFRRRSASNEQFF.

V gene TRBV7-9 combines with J gene TRBJ2-1; the D gene is possibly TRBD2 (6 bases). V was cut by 4 bases and J by 3 bases, with 10 bases left in between. The CDR3 extends over 14 amino acids. Germline CDR1 is SEHNR and CDR2 is FQNEAQ (reference sequence). In DNA form, the CDR3 reads TGTGCCAGCAGCTACTCGGGGGACTACAATGAGCAGTTCTTC. Translated, it gives CASSYSGDYNEQFF.

This clonotype was seen a few times. The rearrangement uses TRBV28 and TRBJ1-2; no clear D. V lost 5 bases, J lost 3 bases, and 10 bases lay in between. CDR3 size: 13 residues. Germline loops: CDR1 MDHEN, CDR2 SYDVKM. CDR3 sequence (DNA): TGTGCCAGCAGTCCTGGACGGCACTATGGCTACACCTTC. Translation: CASSPGRHYGYTF.

This chain uses TRBV6-2 or TRBV6-3 with TRBJ1-5; D call uncertain. Between the trimmed V and J ends, which lost 0 bases and 9 bases, there was a span of 6 bases. The CDR3 has 12 amino acids. Per germline, CDR1 MNHEY and CDR2 SVGEGT. The CDR3 DNA reads as TGTGCCAGCAGTTACTCGATAGGGCCCCAGCATTTT. Protein sequence: CASSYSIGPQHF.

This sequence joins TRBV29-1 and TRBJ2-3, with D possibly being TRBD2 (7 bases). In germline, CDR1 is SQVTM, CDR2 ANQGSEA. V was clipped by 5 bases and J by 0 bases, with 12 bases between them. The CDR3 has 14 residues. The CDR3 here is CSVWGRGSTDTQYF. As DNA, the CDR3 is TGCAGCGTTTGGGGGCGGGGGAGCACAGATACGCAGTATTTT.

The rearrangement links TRBV19 to TRBJ2-1; perhaps TRBD2 as D (6 bases). Germline CDR1 is LNHDA and CDR2 is SQIVND (reference sequence). V lost 0 bases, J lost 16 bases, and 13 bases lay in between. CDR3 length: 12 amino acids. The CDR3 sequence: CASSIDGGEPFF. CDR3 DNA: TGTGCCAGTAGTATAGATGGAGGGGAACCATTCTTC.

This clonotype was seen a single time. Here the CDR3 omits its conserved ending phenylalanine or tryptophan, so a read error is the likely source. The DNA is omitted, as the CDR3 cannot be located on it reliably, and the CDR3 follows TCRdb's listing. V and J are TRBV28 and TRBJ2-3; the D segment call TRBD2 is taken from the table without a DNA check. Counting both end residues, the CDR3 totals 14 amino acids. From germline, CDR1 is MDHEN and CDR2 SYDVKM. The CDR3 loop is CASSSALSSGRAIL.

This clonotype was detected only a few times. V gene TRBV21-1 combines with J gene TRBJ1-2. TRBV21-1 is labeled a pseudogene. The CDR3 spans 10 residues. DNA for the CDR3: TGTGCCAGCACCCTATCGGGCTACACCTTC. Protein sequence: CASTLSGYTF.

The chain combines TRBV11-2 with TRBJ1-1; D remains unclear. V lost 5 bases and J lost 2, with 9 bases in between. CDR3 length equals 13 residues. Germline V gene lookup returns CDR1 SGHAT and CDR2 FQNNGV. For the CDR3, the DNA is TGTGCCAGCAGCCTCAGGTCAAACACTGAAGCTTTCTTT. Encoded protein: CASSLRSNTEAFF.

This clonotype was observed a few times. V usage is TRBV7-9 and J usage is TRBJ2-1, with TRBD2 identical over 8 bases. Germline CDR1 SEHNR, CDR2 FQNEAQ (reference sequence). The V segment lost 5 bases and the J segment 6 bases; nucleotides outside the gene matches: 0. The CDR3 loop spans 12 amino acids. The CDR3 DNA is TGTGCCAGCAGCCGGGAGGGCAATGAGCAGTTCTTC. This encodes CASSREGNEQFF.

This clonotype was counted a few times. This rearrangement joins TRBV20-1 to TRBJ2-7; 11 bases are a match to TRBD2. This CDR3 spans 18 amino acids. Germline V gene lookup returns CDR1 DFQATT and CDR2 SNEGSKA (reference sequence). V was pared by 1 base and J by 4 bases, with 15 bases of the junction left unmatched. The CDR3 coding sequence is TGCAGTGCTAGAGGACGGACAGGGACTAGCGGCGCATCTTACGAGCAGTACTTC. Protein product: CSARGRTGTSGASYEQYF.

This clonotype was detected a few times. The CDR3 nucleotides read TGTGCCAGCAGTATGGTGGCGCACCCCACGGATACGCAGTATTTT. Its translation: CASSMVAHPTDTQYF. V gene TRBV27 combines with J gene TRBJ2-3; the D is unclear. CDR3 length equals 15 residues. V was shortened by 5 bases and J by 6 bases, with 18 bases between the two germline ends. Germline V gene data show CDR1 as MNHEY and CDR2 as SMNVEV (reference sequence).

This clonotype was detected a few times. This chain joins TRBV6-1 and TRBJ1-2; D unresolved. CDR1 MNHNS and CDR2 SASEGT come from the germline V gene. The V gene lost 3 bases and the J gene lost 4 bases, with 6 bases spanning the gap. This CDR3 is built from 12 residues. Here the CDR3 DNA reads TGTGCCAGCAGTGACAGCACCTATGGCTACACCTTC. This codes for CASSDSTYGYTF.